The 21 T cell receptor beta chains listed next were all sequenced from one sample in a study of persistence of HIV-infected CD4 T cells. Their cognate antigens are unknown. The libraries were made with immunoSEQ version 4 in survey mode. Assay used: immunoSEQ multiplex PCR; TCRdb lists only in-frame clones, some missing. The sample has about 36,000 clones, 75% to 85% seen once. Overlapping HIV-1 Gag 15-mer peptides at approximately 1 ug per peptide per mL were used. Sorted nonresponding memory CD4+ T cells were CD40L-negative, CD69-negative, CD45RO-high. This specimen was cultured CD4+ T cells from PBMCs, taken from a patient who received antiretroviral therapy. These receptor sequences come from an adult with HIV. The donor label of this sample is uncertain.

This rearrangement joins TRBV7-3 to TRBJ2-3, with D unresolved. Trimming left V 5 bases short and J 9 bases short, with 15 bases between. The germline CDR1 and CDR2 sequences are SGHTA and FQGTGA. The CDR3 extends over 13 amino acids. The CDR3: CASSTNYRATQYF. The DNA for the CDR3 is TGTGCCAGCAGCACGAATTACCGGGCCACGCAGTATTTT.

The gene calls are TRBV7-3 and TRBJ2-3; TRBD2 agrees at 11 bases. Per germline, CDR1 SGHTA and CDR2 FQGTGA. This CDR3 is built from 17 residues. V lost 2 bases and J lost 4; bases outside the gene matches: 8. The CDR3 reads CASSLDGSGGAADTQYF. The DNA for the CDR3 is TGTGCCAGCAGCTTAGACGGTAGCGGGGGGGCCGCAGATACGCAGTATTTT.

This clone was detected only a few times. The CDR3 is CASSWTGQGGYEQYV. As DNA, the CDR3 is TGTGCCAGCAGCTGGACGGGACAGGGGGGCTACGAGCAGTACGTC. V and J are TRBV5-4 and TRBJ2-7; 11 bases match TRBD1. Germline V gives CDR1 SGHNT, CDR2 YYREEE (reference sequence). The length of the CDR3 is 15 residues. J was trimmed by 3 bases and V by 3 bases; bases with no gene match: 5.

With respect to this clone: An end of the junction differs from the germline gene, which may be a read error. The rearrangement uses TRBV6-5 and TRBJ2-3; D uncertain. Germline V gives CDR1 MNHEY, CDR2 SVGAGI. The CDR3 is 12 amino acids. The CDR3 sequence is CASTRPSPALLF. In nucleotides, the CDR3 is TGTGCCAGCACTCGTCCCTCGCCGGCGCTTCTTTTT.

The rearrangement joins TRBV4-2 to TRBJ2-1; D is possibly TRBD1 (5 bases). CDR1 is LGHNA and CDR2 is YNFKEQ in the germline V gene. V lost 0 bases to trimming and J lost 3 bases, with 9 bases between them. The CDR3 runs to 15 residues. The CDR3 DNA reads as TGTGCCAGCAGCCAAGATGCAGGGTACTACAATGAGCAGTTCTTC. It codes for CASSQDAGYYNEQFF.

J is TRBJ1-5 and V is TRBV6-5, with 7 bases that match TRBD1. Germline CDR1 is MNHEY and CDR2 is SVGAGI. CDR3 length: 15 residues. Trimming cost V 6 bases and J 3 bases; bases outside gene matches: 8. CDR3 nucleotide sequence: TGTGCCAGCAGCGGAGGGGGCCCCTTCAATCAGCCCCAGCATTTT. Translated: CASSGGGPFNQPQHF.

This chain connects TRBV3-1 (or the pseudogene TRBV3-2) to TRBJ1-2; TRBD1 matches at 8 bases. Germline V gene data show CDR1 as LGHDT and CDR2 as YNNKEL (reference sequence). V was clipped by 1 base and J by 8 bases; unmatched bases: 3. The CDR3 extends over 13 amino acids. CDR3 DNA sequence: TGTGCCAGCAGCCAAGGACAGGGGAAGGGCTACACCTTC. Amino acid sequence: CASSQGQGKGYTF.

The chain combines TRBV9 with TRBJ2-1; D ambiguous. CDR3 length: 14 amino acids. Trimming removed 3 bases at V and 0 bases at J, with 7 bases between. Looked up from germline, CDR1 is SGDLS and CDR2 is YYNGEE. The CDR3 loop reads CASSESVSYNEQFF. The CDR3 coding sequence is TGTGCCAGCAGCGAGAGTGTCTCCTACAATGAGCAGTTCTTC.

This clone was counted a few times. The CDR3 sequence: CASSSGQEFTGELFF. The CDR3, as DNA: TGCGCCAGCAGCTCGGGACAGGAGTTCACCGGGGAGCTGTTTTTT. This rearrangement joins TRBV5-1 to TRBJ2-2, with 8 bases aligning to TRBD1. V gave up 3 bases and J gave up 4 bases; unmatched junction bases: 5. This CDR3 has 15 amino acids. Per germline, CDR1 SGHRS and CDR2 YFSETQ.

In DNA, the CDR3 is TGTGCCAGCAGCTTATCCGGGTTTAACACTGAAGCTTTCTTT. This codes for CASSLSGFNTEAFF. The rearrangement uses TRBV5-4 and TRBJ1-1, with no clear D. The CDR3 has 14 residues. V was pared by 2 bases and J by 2 bases, with 10 bases between. Looked up from germline, CDR1 is SGHNT and CDR2 is YYREEE (reference sequence).

The rearrangement joins TRBV29-1 to TRBJ2-3; weak D call: TRBD2 (6 bases). Germline loops: CDR1 SQVTM, CDR2 ANQGSEA. This CDR3 is 15 amino acids long. V lost 6 bases and J 4 bases, leaving 20 bases between the germline ends. CDR3 DNA sequence: TGCAGCGTCAGCGCCCGGGACTCATGGGCAGATACGCAGTATTTT. This translates into CSVSARDSWADTQYF.

The V gene is TRBV5-1, the J gene TRBJ2-7; TRBD1 might be the D (5 bases). Between the trimmed V and J ends, which lost 2 bases and 5 bases, there was a span of 11 bases. CDR3 length: 13 residues. CDR1 SGHRS and CDR2 YFSETQ come from the germline V gene. For the CDR3, the DNA is TGCGCCAGCAGCTTTCAGGGAAACCACGAGCAGTACTTC. Translated, it gives CASSFQGNHEQYF.

The table lists this clone with a count of one. The chain links TRBV3-1 (or the pseudogene TRBV3-2) to TRBJ2-3, with TRBD2 matching 8 bases. J lost 3 bases, V lost 1 base, and 6 bases had no gene match. This CDR3 has 16 residues. The germline gives CDR1 LGHDT, CDR2 YNNKEL (reference sequence). This CDR3 reads CASSQGILAATDTQYF. The DNA of the CDR3 is TGTGCCAGCAGCCAAGGAATACTAGCGGCTACAGATACGCAGTATTTT.

This chain joins TRBV3-1 (or the pseudogene TRBV3-2) and TRBJ2-3, with TRBD2 identical over 8 bases. The CDR3 is 14 amino acids. V dropped 2 bases and J dropped 4; count of bases not matched to a gene: 2. Germline assignment: CDR1 LGHDT and CDR2 YNNKEL (reference sequence). The CDR3 sequence: CASSQSGGSDTQYF. The CDR3 DNA reads as TGTGCCAGCAGCCAATCGGGGGGGTCAGATACGCAGTATTTT.

The CDR3 nucleotides read TGTGCTAGTGCGAAGGACAGGGCAAACTATGGCTACACCTTC. Protein: CASAKDRANYGYTF. The chain employs TRBV12-5 and TRBJ1-2, with 8 bases matching TRBD1. The CDR3 is 14 amino acids. The germline CDR1 and CDR2 sequences are LGHNT and FRNRAP. V gave up 7 bases and J gave up 2 bases; unmatched junction bases: 6.

The chain carries TRBV20-1 and TRBJ1-2; D unclear. The germline V gene encodes CDR1 DFQATT and CDR2 SNEGSKA (reference sequence). Trimming removed 3 bases at V and 2 bases at J, with 10 bases between. The CDR3 has 13 amino acids. The chain's CDR3 is CSASPGENYGYTF. CDR3 in DNA: TGCAGTGCTAGTCCAGGAGAGAACTATGGCTACACCTTC.

The rearrangement links TRBV12-5 to TRBJ2-7; D gene ambiguous. V shed 6 bases and J shed 5 bases, with 8 bases lying between them. Germline-derived CDR1 and CDR2 are LGHNT and FRNRAP. The CDR3 runs 11 residues. CDR3 nucleotide sequence: TGTGCTAGTGGGACCCGCCACGAGCAGTACTTC. It codes for CASGTRHEQYF.

This clone has just one count. V usage is TRBV3-1 (or the pseudogene TRBV3-2) and J usage is TRBJ2-1; D is perhaps TRBD2 (6 bases). The length of the CDR3 is 13 residues. V shed 6 bases and J shed 9 bases, with 15 bases lying between them. Germline CDR1 and CDR2: LGHDT and YNNKEL (reference sequence). The DNA for the CDR3 is TGTGCCAGCAGTCGGGGGTTCCGGGTTGAGCAGTTCTTC. This sequence encodes CASSRGFRVEQFF.

V usage is TRBV27 and J usage is TRBJ1-5; no clear D gene. The CDR3 sequence is 15 residues long. The germline CDR1 and CDR2 sequences are MNHEY and SMNVEV (reference sequence). Trimming took off 5 bases at V and 2 bases at J, with 13 bases between the two ends. CDR3 in DNA: TGTGCCAGCAGTCAGCTCTGGGGTGGCAATCAGCCCCAGCATTTT. It is translated as CASSQLWGGNQPQHF.

The chain employs TRBV3-1 (or the pseudogene TRBV3-2) and TRBJ1-1, with D hard to call. CDR1 LGHDT and CDR2 YNNKEL come from the germline V gene (reference sequence). The CDR3 is 13 residues long. The V end lost 2 bases, the J end lost 8 bases, and 12 bases lay between the germline ends. The CDR3 DNA follows: TGTGCCAGCAGCCAAAGTTCCGCAACGGAAGCTTTCTTT. Protein: CASSQSSATEAFF.

Turning to this clone: Relative to the germline gene, one junction end is altered; a read error may explain this. CDR3 residues: CASNLRWGDTQYF. In nucleotides, the CDR3 is TGTGCCAGCAACTTAAGATGGGGGGATACGCAGTATTTT. V and J are TRBV7-3 and TRBJ2-3, with D perhaps assigned TRBD1 or TRBD2 (5 bases each). This CDR3 is built from 13 residues. CDR1 and CDR2 from the germline V gene are SGHTA and FQGTGA.